The 9 T cell receptor beta chains below were found in one sample sequenced in a study of shared T cell receptors in the human thymus. This table comes from immunoSEQ multiplex PCR, and its TCRdb copy is limited to in-frame clones, with some not included. The sample gives 720,000 or so clones, 80% to 90% of which show up once; more than 0.008% is in the top ten. The sample was also reused in another study, on human thymus T cells.

Sequenced sample: thymocytes. The receptors derive from a girl younger than two with a congenital heart defect.

The rearrangement links TRBV11-3 to TRBJ2-1, with D tentatively TRBD1 (7 bases). Germline V CDR1 and CDR2: SGHNT, YENEEA. The CDR3 extends over 14 amino acids. Trimming took 5 bases from V and 7 from J, leaving 15 bases between them. Here the CDR3 DNA reads TGTGCCAGCAGCCCCAACCAGGGGGGTAATGAGCAGTTCTTC. The encoded protein is CASSPNQGGNEQFF.

In its sample, this clone was seen once. The CDR3 loop is CASSQRGDTQYF. The CDR3 DNA follows: TGTGCCAGCAGCCAACGCGGAGATACGCAGTATTTT. The chain is built from TRBV9 and TRBJ2-3; D is uncertain. Germline CDR1 is SGDLS and CDR2 is YYNGEE. V gave up 4 bases and J gave up 5 bases, with 8 bases separating them. The CDR3 runs 12 residues.

CDR3 sequence (DNA): TGTGCCAGCAGCTTAGATCAGGGTGAGACCCAGTACTTC. Protein: CASSLDQGETQYF. The gene calls are TRBV7-6 and TRBJ2-5, with a possible D match to TRBD1 (5 bases). Per the germline V gene, CDR1 is SGHVS and CDR2 is FNYEAQ. The CDR3 loop spans 13 amino acids. V lost 1 base and J 5 bases, leaving 8 bases between the germline ends.

The V gene is TRBV5-1, the J gene TRBJ1-2; tentatively, D is TRBD1 (6 bases). The CDR3 is 12 residues long. CDR1 and CDR2 from the germline V gene are SGHRS and YFSETQ. V lost 9 bases, J lost 8 bases, and 17 bases lay in between. The CDR3 protein is CATDGGAGGYTF. DNA for the CDR3: TGCGCCACCGACGGGGGGGCAGGCGGCTACACCTTC.

The gene calls are TRBV9 and TRBJ1-5; tentative D call: TRBD1 (5 bases). Germline CDR1 SGDLS, CDR2 YYNGEE. Trimming took 3 bases from V and 3 from J, leaving 7 bases between them. This CDR3 is built from 13 residues. The CDR3 DNA reads as TGTGCCAGCAGCGGCAGGGTCAATCAGCCCCAGCATTTT. It translates to CASSGRVNQPQHF.

This clone was counted only a few times. This chain uses TRBV14 with TRBJ1-2; no reliable D call. Trimming took 6 bases from V and 2 from J, leaving 13 bases between them. The CDR3 is 14 amino acids. Germline V gene sequence: CDR1 SGHDN, CDR2 FVKESK. CDR3 DNA sequence: TGTGCCAGCAGGGCGGCCCGGGAAAACTATGGCTACACCTTC. It specifies CASRAARENYGYTF.

The V gene is TRBV5-1, the J gene TRBJ1-6, with D perhaps matching TRBD1 (6 bases). The CDR3 spans 19 residues. V was trimmed by 4 bases and J by 5 bases, leaving 25 bases between them. The germline V gene encodes CDR1 SGHRS and CDR2 YFSETQ. The DNA for the CDR3 is TGCGCCAGCAGCGGGCGATTATCAGATGGGGGCAGAAATAATTCACCCCTCCACTTT. Its translation: CASSGRLSDGGRNNSPLHF.

The chain has TRBV18 and TRBJ2-1, with 11 nucleotides matching TRBD1. The germline CDR1 and CDR2 sequences are KGHSH and LQKENI. Losses at the gene ends were 4 bases for V and 4 bases for J; bases not matched to a gene: 6. CDR3 length: 16 residues. The CDR3 sequence is CASSLRGTGGYNEQFF. In nucleotides, the CDR3 is TGTGCCAGCTCACTACGAGGGACAGGGGGATACAATGAGCAGTTCTTC.

The chain links TRBV27 to TRBJ2-6, with 9 bases identical to TRBD1. Trimming took 5 bases from V and 0 from J; bases not matched to a gene: 8. The CDR3 has 18 residues. CDR1 and CDR2 from the germline V gene are MNHEY and SMNVEV (reference sequence). The CDR3 reads CASSTQGAGNSGANVLTF. DNA of the CDR3: TGTGCCAGCAGTACACAGGGGGCTGGGAACTCTGGGGCCAACGTCCTGACTTTC.